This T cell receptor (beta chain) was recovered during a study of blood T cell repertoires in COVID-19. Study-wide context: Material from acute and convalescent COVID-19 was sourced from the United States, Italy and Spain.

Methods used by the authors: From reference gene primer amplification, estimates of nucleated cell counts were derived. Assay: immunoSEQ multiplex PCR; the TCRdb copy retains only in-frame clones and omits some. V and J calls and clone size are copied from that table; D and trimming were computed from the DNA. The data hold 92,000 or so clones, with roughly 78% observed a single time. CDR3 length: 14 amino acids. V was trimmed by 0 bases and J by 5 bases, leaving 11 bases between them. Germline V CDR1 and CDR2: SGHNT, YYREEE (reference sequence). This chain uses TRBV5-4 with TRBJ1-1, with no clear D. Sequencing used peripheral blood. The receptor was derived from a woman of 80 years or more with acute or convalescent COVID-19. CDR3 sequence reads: CASSLGALLTEAFF. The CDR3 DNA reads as TGTGCCAGCAGCTTGGGGGCGCTTCTAACTGAAGCTTTCTTT.